Listed here is a single T cell receptor beta chain. The data were produced by immunoSEQ multiplex PCR, yet TCRdb's version contains in-frame clones alone and is incomplete. The data hold 20,000 to 25,000 clones, with 90% to 95% observed a single time. The data were obtained in a study of T cell changes during pregnancy in multiple sclerosis. The starting material was CD8+ T cells from peripheral blood mononuclear cells, obtained in the third trimester of pregnancy. The receptor was derived from a female donor with multiple sclerosis, enrolled in a pregnancy study.

CDR3 sequence: CASSLGQGAGQPQHF. CDR3 nucleotides: TGTGCCAGCAGCTTAGGGCAGGGGGCCGGTCAGCCCCAGCATTTT. The V gene is TRBV7-9, the J gene TRBJ1-5; 8 nucleotides match TRBD1. The V gene's germline CDR1 is SEHNR and CDR2 FQNEAQ (reference sequence). CDR3 length equals 15 residues. With 1 base clipped from V and 6 bases from J, the junction kept 5 bases outside the gene matches.